The 10 T cell receptor beta chains below come from one sample, sequenced in a study of blood T cell repertoires in COVID-19. Repertoires were generated with immunoSEQ multiplex PCR, while TCRdb's copy carries only in-frame clones and drops some. This sample has tens of thousands of clones, with about three quarters found just once. Sequencing input: peripheral blood. Every receptor here comes from a woman in her 70s with acute or convalescent COVID-19.

The J gene is TRBJ2-2, the V gene TRBV23-1; TRBD2 matches at 7 bases. TRBV23-1 is filed as an ORF, its function uncertain. This CDR3 has 16 amino acids. With 3 bases clipped from V and 3 bases from J, the junction kept 7 bases outside the gene matches. The CDR3 DNA reads as TGCGCCAGCAGTCATGGCGGGAGAGGGGACACCGGGGAGCTGTTTTTT. Translated, it gives CASSHGGRGDTGELFF.

The chain has TRBV7-8 and TRBJ1-5; no clear D gene. The CDR3 contains 14 residues. Trimming stripped 1 base from V and 7 bases from J, with 11 bases between. Germline lookup yields CDR1 SGHVS and CDR2 FQNEAQ. This CDR3 is CASSLETWAQPQHF. DNA of the CDR3: TGTGCCAGCAGCTTAGAGACCTGGGCGCAGCCCCAGCATTTT.

The rearrangement uses TRBV7-3 and TRBJ2-1; TRBD1 agrees at 8 bases. V trimming: 5 bases; J trimming: 6 bases; junction bases outside the gene matches: 6. There are 14 residues in the CDR3. Germline V lookup: CDR1 SGHTA, CDR2 FQGTGA. The CDR3 DNA sequence: TGTGCCAGCAGCCCGACAGGGGCAGGCAATGAGCAGTTCTTC. This encodes CASSPTGAGNEQFF.

In its sample, this clone was seen once. The V and J genes are TRBV2 and TRBJ1-5; possibly TRBD1 for D (5 bases). Germline values: CDR1 SNHLY, CDR2 FYNNEI. V lost 5 bases to trimming and J lost 6 bases, with 23 bases between them. The CDR3 covers 17 residues. The chain's CDR3 is CASSLVRATRGGQPQHF. As DNA, the CDR3 is TGTGCCAGCAGTCTCGTCAGGGCCACGCGCGGGGGTCAGCCCCAGCATTTT.

The chain carries TRBV4-3 and TRBJ1-4; TRBD1 aligns across 9 bases. Germline V gene sequence: CDR1 LGHNA, CDR2 YSLEER. V shed 5 bases and J 0 bases; nucleotides not matched to a gene: 4. This CDR3 comprises 16 residues. CDR3 sequence: CASSTTGGATNEKLFF. The CDR3 DNA sequence: TGCGCCAGCAGCACTACAGGGGGCGCAACTAATGAAAAACTGTTTTTT.

V usage is TRBV6-5 and J usage is TRBJ1-1; weak D call: TRBD1 (5 bases). The CDR3 contains 15 residues. Germline V CDR1 and CDR2: MNHEY, SVGAGI. Trimming took off 2 bases at V and 4 bases at J, with 14 bases between the two ends. The CDR3 is CASSYRRRTITEAFF. In DNA, the CDR3 is TGTGCCAGCAGTTACCGAAGAAGGACAATCACTGAAGCTTTCTTT.

This clone has just one count. Different DNA sequences within this sample yield the same CDR3. This chain links TRBV29-1 with TRBJ2-7; D is possibly TRBD2 (5 bases). V lost 3 bases and J lost 0, with 6 bases in between. The CDR3 runs to 12 residues. Per germline, CDR1 SQVTM and CDR2 ANQGSEA. CDR3 in amino acids: CSVEGSSYEQYF. The CDR3 DNA reads TGCAGCGTTGAGGGGAGCTCCTACGAGCAGTACTTC.

V and J are TRBV7-3 and TRBJ2-3, with TRBD2 matching over 16 bases. Trimming removed 5 bases from V and 1 base from J; junction bases left unmatched: 6. Germline V gene lookup returns CDR1 SGHTA and CDR2 FQGTGA. The CDR3 totals 18 residues. The CDR3 DNA follows: TGTGCCAGCAGCCTGCTTGGGACTAGCGGGGGGGGCACAGATACGCAGTATTTT. It is translated as CASSLLGTSGGGTDTQYF.

V and J are TRBV6-4 and TRBJ1-6; TRBD1 might be the D (6 bases). CDR1 is MRHNA, CDR2 SNTAGT, per germline. The CDR3 totals 16 residues. Between the trimmed V and J ends, which lost 4 bases and 7 bases, there was a span of 17 bases. As DNA, the CDR3 is TGTGCCAGCAGTGCTAGGGCCCAGGGGTGGAATTCACCCCTCCACTTT. This translates into CASSARAQGWNSPLHF.

Only a few counts were recorded for this clone. The chain is built from TRBV7-3 and TRBJ2-2; D possibly corresponds to TRBD2 (5 bases). CDR3 length equals 14 residues. CDR1 is SGHTA, CDR2 FQGTGA, per germline. The V end was cut by 7 bases, the J end by 0 bases, with 9 bases between. CDR3 coding DNA: TGTGCCAGCATGAAGGGAGCGAACACCGGGGAGCTGTTTTTT. Translating gives CASMKGANTGELFF.